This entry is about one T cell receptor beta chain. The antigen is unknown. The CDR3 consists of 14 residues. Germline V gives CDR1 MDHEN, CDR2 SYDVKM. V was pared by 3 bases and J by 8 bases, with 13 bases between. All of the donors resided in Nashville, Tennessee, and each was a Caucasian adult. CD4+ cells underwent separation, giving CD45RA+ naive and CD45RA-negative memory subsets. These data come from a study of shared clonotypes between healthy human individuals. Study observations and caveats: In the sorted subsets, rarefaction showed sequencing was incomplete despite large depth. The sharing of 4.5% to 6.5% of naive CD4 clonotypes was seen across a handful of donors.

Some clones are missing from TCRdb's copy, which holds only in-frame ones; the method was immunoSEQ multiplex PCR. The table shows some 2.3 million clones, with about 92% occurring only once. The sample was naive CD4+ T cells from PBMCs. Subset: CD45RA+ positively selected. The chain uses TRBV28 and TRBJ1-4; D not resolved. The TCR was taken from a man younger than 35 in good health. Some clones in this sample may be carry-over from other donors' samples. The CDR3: CASSFAGNGEKLFF. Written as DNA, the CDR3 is TGTGCCAGCAGTTTCGCGGGGAATGGAGAAAAACTGTTTTTT.